A selection of T cell receptor beta chains follows, all from one sample in a study of a mutant IDH1 vaccine in newly diagnosed glioma. Profiled with immunoSEQ multiplex PCR; TCRdb holds only in-frame clones, not every one. The table includes 60,000 or so clones, 80% to 85% detected once. These TCRs' antigens remain unknown. The input for sequencing was PBMCs, taken from a glioma patient whose treatment included an IDH1 peptide vaccine. The receptors shown here come from a man aged 30 to 39 with glioma. The CDR3 runs from the conserved cysteine through the conserved F or W. The D gene is left open where the match is weak. For some rows the clone size is stated as once, few or many, or as a class when expanded; others skip it.

v_gene,abundance,d_gene,CDR3aa
TRBV9,.,.,CASSVEAGSTDTQYF
TRBV27,.,TRBD1,CASRAATGENSPLHF
TRBV5-4,.,.,CASSLRGTGEIYGNQPQHF
TRBV2,.,.,CASSPGEQDSPLHF
TRBV29-1,once,TRBD2,CSVRTSGGHTGELFF
TRBV18,.,TRBD2,CASSPEGLAGGYEQFF
TRBV5-4,.,.,CASSPRDSQETQYF
TRBV19,few,.,CASKGTENTEAFF
TRBV2,.,.,CASKRGDSNQPQHF
TRBV6-6,.,TRBD2,CASSYSGLAGENEQFF
TRBV28,.,TRBD1,CASSLVQGAGGELFF
TRBV5-1,once,.,CASSLEGTDEQYF
TRBV5-1,.,.,CASSLEVQRPGNTIYF
TRBV6-5,.,.,CASSSDSSGNTIYF
TRBV6-5,few,.,CASSYSTGTLGTEAFF
TRBV6-5,.,.,CATRSSGQNIQYF
TRBV13,.,.,CASSLVGINSPLHF
TRBV7-8,.,TRBD1,CASSLARDRVGGQETQYF
TRBV11-2,.,TRBD1,CASSSHGTGGEKLFF
TRBV28,.,.,CASSLNRGNYGYTF
TRBV4-1,.,TRBD1,CASSQTSGGAIQPQHF
TRBV7-9,.,.,CASSPSFTGRIETQYF
TRBV4-1,.,TRBD1,CASSQLSGGTGNQPQHF
TRBV14,.,.,CASSQDHGYEQYF
TRBV21-1,.,.,CASSKGADNQPQHF
TRBV7-9,.,.,CASSLADRQKDGYTF
TRBV5-4,.,.,CASSLGVTEAFF